The 11 T cell receptor beta chains given below trace back to one sample, sequenced in a study of cytomegalovirus exposure and HLA in healthy donors (dated by TCRdb to the late 2010s). Library preparation used the immunoSEQ multiplex PCR assay. The source is immuneACCESS, and TCRdb retained only in-frame sequences with V and J called. Part of the clones is not carried over; for the studies checked, unresolved V genes explain less than half of this, and the remainder is unexplained. For this sample the table gives about 130,000 clones, of which over 85% were detected only once. The ten most abundant clones make up 3% to 3.5% of the sample. Material: PBMCs. The receptors were sampled from a man under 40 in good health and CMV-seronegative.

The chain couples TRBV28 to TRBJ1-3; no definite D call. The germline CDR1 and CDR2 sequences are MDHEN and SYDVKM. This CDR3 has 15 amino acids. Trimming shortened V by 6 bases and J by 3 bases, and 15 bases separated the two germline ends. CDR3 bases: TGTGCCAGCAGCATCCCTACTCTAAGTGGAAACACCATATATTTT. Its protein is CASSIPTLSGNTIYF.

The CDR3 region is CASTPLQDFNQPQHF. The CDR3, as DNA: TGTGCCAGTACCCCCCTTCAGGATTTCAATCAGCCCCAGCATTTT. V and J are TRBV19 and TRBJ1-5; D not resolved. V lost 7 bases to trimming and J lost 3 bases, with 16 bases between them. Germline V gene sequence: CDR1 LNHDA, CDR2 SQIVND (reference sequence). The CDR3 is 15 amino acids.

Comments on this clone: Other DNA sequences in this sample translate to the same CDR3. The chain joins TRBV7-2 to TRBJ1-2; perhaps TRBD1 as D (5 bases). The germline V gene encodes CDR1 SGHTA and CDR2 FQGNSA. V lost 1 base to trimming and J lost 8 bases, with 11 bases between them. This CDR3 contains 13 residues. The CDR3 here is CASSLGQGGGYTF. For the CDR3, the DNA is TGTGCCAGCAGCTTAGGTCAGGGTGGGGGCTACACCTTC.

The DNA for the CDR3 is TGCAGCACCTCGGGGAACACCGGGGAGCTGTTTTTT. Translating it yields CSTSGNTGELFF. V is TRBV29-1 and J is TRBJ2-2; D remains ambiguous. The CDR3 runs to 12 residues. The germline V gene has CDR1 SQVTM and CDR2 ANQGSEA. V shed 8 bases and J shed 1 base, with 8 bases lying between them.

The CDR3 spells CASSRLADNTGELFF. The CDR3 DNA reads as TGTGCCAGCAGTAGACTAGCGGATAACACCGGGGAGCTGTTTTTT. The gene calls are TRBV6-4 and TRBJ2-2; 9 bases fit TRBD2. V dropped 5 bases and J dropped 2; count of bases not matched to a gene: 3. Germline CDR1 and CDR2: MRHNA and SNTAGT. This CDR3 has 15 amino acids.

The V and J genes are TRBV6-5 and TRBJ2-5, with 11 positions matching TRBD2. The CDR3 extends over 15 amino acids. Germline trimming cut 6 bases from V and 4 bases from J; bases unmatched to any gene: 7. From germline, CDR1 is MNHEY and CDR2 SVGAGI. Here the CDR3 DNA reads TGTGCCAGCAGGGTTTTAGCGGGGGGGCGAGAGACCCAGTACTTC. This codes for CASRVLAGGRETQYF.

CDR3 DNA: TGTGCCAGCAGCGCGCACAGGGGGCTTGGGGAGACCCAGTACTTC. Amino acids: CASSAHRGLGETQYF. V is TRBV11-2 and J is TRBJ2-5; 9 bases align to TRBD1. The CDR3 runs 15 residues. Germline CDR1 and CDR2: SGHAT and FQNNGV. Unmatched junction bases numbered 9, after V lost 5 bases and J lost 5 bases.

The chain uses TRBV27 and TRBJ2-7, with a tentative D call TRBD1 (5 bases). Germline lookup yields CDR1 MNHEY and CDR2 SMNVEV (reference sequence). This CDR3 has 14 amino acids. Trimming removed 5 bases from V and 0 bases from J, with 11 bases in between. The CDR3 sequence: CASSPQVSSYEQYF. CDR3 sequence (DNA): TGTGCCAGCAGTCCACAGGTGAGCTCCTACGAGCAGTACTTC.

The V and J genes are TRBV6-1 and TRBJ2-1; D might be TRBD2 (7 bases). In germline, CDR1 is MNHNS, CDR2 SASEGT. The CDR3 has 17 amino acids. V gave up 2 bases and J gave up 8 bases, with 22 bases separating them. CDR3 bases: TGTGCCAGCAGTGAAAGGGGAAGGGGAGGGGGTAACGATGAGCAGTTCTTC. This gives the protein CASSERGRGGGNDEQFF.

This rearrangement joins TRBV5-1 to TRBJ1-4; TRBD1 aligns across 7 bases. The junction had 4 bases not matched to a gene; V was cut back by 3 bases and J by 2 bases. This CDR3 spans 15 amino acids. Germline lookup yields CDR1 SGHRS and CDR2 YFSETQ. The CDR3 loop reads CASSWQGGTNEKLFF. CDR3 coding DNA: TGCGCCAGCAGCTGGCAGGGGGGCACTAATGAAAAACTGTTTTTT.

This rearrangement joins TRBV27 to TRBJ2-7; TRBD2 might be the D (5 bases). Germline V lookup: CDR1 MNHEY, CDR2 SMNVEV (reference sequence). V dropped 0 bases and J dropped 4 bases, with 10 bases sitting between them. The CDR3 has 14 residues. The CDR3 DNA follows: TGTGCCAGCAGTTTATCCTCTAGCAGTTACGAGCAGTACTTC. Its protein is CASSLSSSSYEQYF.